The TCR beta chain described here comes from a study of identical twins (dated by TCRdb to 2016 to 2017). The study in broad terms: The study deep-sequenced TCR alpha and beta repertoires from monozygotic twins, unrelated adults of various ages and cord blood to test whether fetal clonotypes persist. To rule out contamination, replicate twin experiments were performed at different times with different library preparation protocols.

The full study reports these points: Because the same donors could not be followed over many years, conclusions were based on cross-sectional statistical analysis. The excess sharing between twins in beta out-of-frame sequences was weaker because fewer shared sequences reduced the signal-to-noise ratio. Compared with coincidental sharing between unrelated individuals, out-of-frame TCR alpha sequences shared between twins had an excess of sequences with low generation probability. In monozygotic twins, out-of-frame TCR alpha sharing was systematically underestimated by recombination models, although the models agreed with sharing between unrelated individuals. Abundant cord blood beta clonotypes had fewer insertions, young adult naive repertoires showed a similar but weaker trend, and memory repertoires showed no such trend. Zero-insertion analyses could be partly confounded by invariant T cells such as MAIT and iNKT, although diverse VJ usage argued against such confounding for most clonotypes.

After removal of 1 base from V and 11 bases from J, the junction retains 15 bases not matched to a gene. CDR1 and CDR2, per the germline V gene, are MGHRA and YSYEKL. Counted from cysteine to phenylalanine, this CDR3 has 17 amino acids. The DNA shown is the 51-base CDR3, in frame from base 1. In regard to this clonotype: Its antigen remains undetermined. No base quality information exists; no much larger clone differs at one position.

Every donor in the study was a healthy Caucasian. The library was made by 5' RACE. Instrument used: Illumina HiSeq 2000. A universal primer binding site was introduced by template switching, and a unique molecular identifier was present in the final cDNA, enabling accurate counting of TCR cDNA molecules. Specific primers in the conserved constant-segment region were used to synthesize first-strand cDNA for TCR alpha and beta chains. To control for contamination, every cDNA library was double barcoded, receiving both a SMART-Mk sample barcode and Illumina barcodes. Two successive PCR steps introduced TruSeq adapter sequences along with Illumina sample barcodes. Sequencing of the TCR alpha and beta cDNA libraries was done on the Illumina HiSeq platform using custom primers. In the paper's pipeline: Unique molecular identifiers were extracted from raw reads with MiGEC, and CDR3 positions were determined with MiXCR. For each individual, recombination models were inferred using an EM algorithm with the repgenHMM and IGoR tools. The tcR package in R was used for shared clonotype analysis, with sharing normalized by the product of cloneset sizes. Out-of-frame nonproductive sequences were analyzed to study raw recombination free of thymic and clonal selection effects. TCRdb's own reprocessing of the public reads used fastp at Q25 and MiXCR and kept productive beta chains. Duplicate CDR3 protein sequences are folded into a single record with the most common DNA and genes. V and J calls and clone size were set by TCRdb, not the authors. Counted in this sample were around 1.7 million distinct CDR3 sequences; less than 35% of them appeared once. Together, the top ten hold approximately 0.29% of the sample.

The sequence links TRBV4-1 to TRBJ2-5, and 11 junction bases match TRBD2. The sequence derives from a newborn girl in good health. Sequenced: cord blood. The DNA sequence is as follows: TGCGCCAGCAGCCAAGGAAGACTAGCGGGACCCTACAATGAGCAGTACTTC. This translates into CASSQGRLAGPYNEQYF.